The clone carrying this T cell receptor beta chain was found a few times. All patients were treatment-naive before thyroid surgery. Per the original methods: A distant-metastasis classifier for papillary thyroid cancer was built using CDR3 differences across clinicopathological groups. TCRdb reprocessed the PCR reads using MiXCR. TCRdb's processing, not the study's, gives the V and J calls here. The sample has tens of thousands of clones, about 15% seen once. The data were obtained in a study of metastatic and nonmetastatic thyroid tumors. The germline V and J ends were trimmed by 10 bases and 4 bases, with 19 bases remaining between them. The germline gives CDR1 LNHDA, CDR2 SQIVND (reference sequence). The CDR3 has 14 residues.

The sequencing input was blood. The chain employs TRBV19 and TRBJ1-2, with D possibly TRBD1 on 5 matching bases. The receptor was derived from a female donor with papillary thyroid cancer or a benign thyroid nodule (not recorded which). Some clones in this sample may be carry-over from other donors' samples. CDR3 residues: CAIKGAGDLYGYTF. CDR3 nucleotide sequence: TGTGCCATTAAAGGGGCCGGGGATCTCTATGGCTACACCTTC. The whole variable domain, filled in from reference TRBV19 and TRBJ1-2, reads DGGITQSPKYLFRKEGQNVTLSCEQNLNHDAMYWYRQDPGQGLRLIYYSQIVNDFQKGDIAEGYSVSREKKESFPLTVTSAQKNPTAFYLCAIKGAGDLYGYTFGSGTRLTVV.